One and the same sample provided the 26 T cell receptor beta chains below, sequenced in a study of T-cell memory formation after mild COVID-19 (dated by TCRdb to about 2021). Libraries were constructed by 5' RACE. Sequencing took place on an Illumina NovaSeq 6000. The raw public data were reprocessed by TCRdb itself: fastp quality trimming at Q25, MiXCR clonotype calling, in-frame beta chains only. Rows are unified per CDR3 protein, each entry keeping the most common DNA and genes. The sample table shows roughly 120,000 distinct CDR3 sequences, and roughly 15% are seen once. Together, the top ten hold approximately 15% of the sample. Sequencing was done on a sample of PBMCs or a T cell subset sorted from them (not recorded which). The receptors derive from an adult woman who had mild COVID-19 (a few samples of this study predate the infection). The sample titles of this study are shuffled in the database, so cell type and time point are left out; the donor was told from shared clones.

Ten or more counts support this clonotype. The J gene is TRBJ2-2, the V gene TRBV4-3; 7 bases fit TRBD1. Per the germline V gene, CDR1 is LGHNA and CDR2 is YSLEER. V lost 3 bases to trimming and J lost 7 bases; unmatched junction nucleotides: 2. This CDR3 has 13 amino acids. CDR3 sequence reads: CASSQTGIGELFF. The CDR3 nucleotides are TGCGCCAGCAGCCAGACAGGGATCGGGGAGCTGTTTTTT.

The chain combines TRBV7-9 with TRBJ2-1; maybe TRBD2 (5 bases). CDR3 length equals 13 residues. CDR1 and CDR2 from the germline V gene are SEHNR and FQNEAQ (reference sequence). Trimming shortened V by 5 bases and J by 4 bases, and 9 bases separated the two germline ends. CDR3 residues: CASSPPGYNEQFF. In nucleotides, the CDR3 is TGTGCCAGCAGCCCGCCGGGGTACAATGAGCAGTTCTTC. Variable domain in full (rest from reference TRBV7-9 and TRBJ2-1): DTGVSQNPRHKITKRGQNVTFRCDPISEHNRLYWYRQTLGQGPEFLTYFQNEAQLEKSRLLSDRFSAERPKGSFSTLEIQRTEQGDSAMYLCASSPPGYNEQFFGPGTRLTVL.

Only a few counts were recorded for this clonotype. The rearrangement links TRBV21-1 to TRBJ1-3; TRBD1, as called in the table, went unchecked against the DNA. TRBV21-1 is classified as a pseudogene. The length of the CDR3 is 18 residues. In DNA form, the CDR3 reads TGTGCCAGCAGCTTGAACAGGGGGCAGGAGGTCCCTGGAAACACCATATATTTT. This encodes CASSLNRGQEVPGNTIYF.

This clonotype was picked up many times. V gene TRBV20-1 combines with J gene TRBJ2-3; possible D gene TRBD2, 5 bases. Germline V gives CDR1 DFQATT, CDR2 SNEGSKA (reference sequence). This CDR3 region has 16 residues. V lost 3 bases, J lost 4 bases, and 20 bases lay in between. Here the CDR3 reads CSASTSSPLRADTQYF. Here the CDR3 DNA reads TGCAGTGCTAGCACTTCTAGCCCCCTTCGTGCAGATACGCAGTATTTT.

This clonotype has only a few counts. V and J are TRBV7-9 and TRBJ1-1, with TRBD1 matching 10 bases. V was pared by 4 bases and J by 0 bases, with 11 bases of the junction left unmatched. Germline CDR1 is SEHNR and CDR2 is FQNEAQ (reference sequence). There are 18 residues in the CDR3. The CDR3 nucleotides read TGTGCCAGCAGCTCTCGAATCCGGGACAGGGGACTGAACACTGAAGCTTTCTTT. Translating gives CASSSRIRDRGLNTEAFF.

This chain uses TRBV27 with TRBJ2-7; 9 bases align to TRBD1. The CDR3 is 15 amino acids. Trimming cost V 6 bases and J 3 bases; bases outside gene matches: 9. Germline CDR1 MNHEY, CDR2 SMNVEV (reference sequence). CDR3 DNA: TGTGCCAGCAGCCCCGGGACAGGGCTTAACTACGAGCAGTACTTC. Its protein product is CASSPGTGLNYEQYF.

In this sample, this clonotype turned up a few times. This chain uses TRBV7-9 with TRBJ2-2; D not resolved. Deletions cut 1 base from V and 3 bases from J, with 9 bases between. CDR3 size: 15 residues. Per germline, CDR1 SEHNR and CDR2 FQNEAQ (reference sequence). Written as DNA, the CDR3 is TGTGCCAGCAGCTTAGTGGCTGCCGACACCGGGGAGCTGTTTTTT. This codes for CASSLVAADTGELFF.

The V and J genes are TRBV4-3 and TRBJ1-5; no reliable D call. Germline lookup yields CDR1 LGHNA and CDR2 YSLEER. This CDR3 is 17 amino acids long. Trimming took off 0 bases at V and 5 bases at J, with 17 bases between the two ends. The CDR3 spells CASSQDKEDEGYQPQHF. CDR3 in DNA: TGCGCCAGCAGCCAAGATAAAGAAGACGAGGGTTATCAGCCCCAGCATTTT.

This clonotype was observed a handful of times. The chain is built from TRBV30 and TRBJ2-2; 8 bases agree with TRBD2. Germline CDR1 GTSNPN, CDR2 SVGIG (reference sequence). The ends lost 2 bases at V and 5 bases at J; junction bases unmatched: 7. This CDR3 is built from 15 residues. The CDR3 DNA reads TGTGCCTGGAGTCCACCCAGCGGGAGAACCGGGGAGCTGTTTTTT. It encodes CAWSPPSGRTGELFF.

This clonotype occurred a few times. The genes are TRBV5-1 and TRBJ2-5; tentatively, D is TRBD2 (6 bases). CDR1 is SGHRS, CDR2 YFSETQ, per germline. V lost 4 bases to trimming and J lost 5 bases, with 12 bases between them. CDR3 size: 13 residues. The CDR3 sequence is CASSPFAGETQYF. DNA for the CDR3: TGCGCCAGCAGCCCCTTTGCGGGGGAGACCCAGTACTTC.

This clonotype has more than one count but fewer than ten. The V and J genes are TRBV12-3 or TRBV12-4 and TRBJ2-1; 9 bases align to TRBD1. V shed 8 bases and J 10 bases; nucleotides not matched to a gene: 18. The CDR3 totals 16 residues. The CDR3 sequence is CASSGQGTVRVGEQFF. As DNA, the CDR3 is TGTGCCAGCTCTGGACAGGGGACGGTGAGAGTCGGGGAGCAGTTCTTC.

This clonotype turned up a few times. J is TRBJ2-4 and V is TRBV7-2, with 7 bases lining up with TRBD2. The CDR3 is made up of 16 amino acids. V was clipped by 3 bases and J by 2 bases; unmatched bases: 7. Germline CDR1 is SGHTA and CDR2 is FQGNSA. The CDR3: CASSFGAGDPKNIQYF. CDR3 in DNA: TGTGCCAGCAGCTTTGGGGCGGGAGACCCCAAAAACATTCAGTACTTC.

The table lists this clonotype with a few counts. CDR3: CASSYAAGDIYEQYF. As DNA, the CDR3 is TGTGCCAGCAGTTATGCGGCAGGGGATATCTACGAGCAGTACTTC. J is TRBJ2-7 and V is TRBV6-2 or TRBV6-3; a possible D gene is TRBD1 (6 bases). V lost 3 bases and J lost 3, with 15 bases in between. The CDR3 runs 15 residues. Germline CDR1 and CDR2: MNHEY and SVGEGT.

The chain uses TRBV3-1 and TRBJ2-3; D is uncertain. This CDR3 has 13 amino acids. The germline V gene has CDR1 LGHDT and CDR2 YNNKEL (reference sequence). Trimming left V 1 base short and J 6 bases short, with 8 bases between. The CDR3 here is CASSQVIRDTQYF. In DNA form, the CDR3 reads TGTGCCAGCAGCCAAGTCATCCGGGATACGCAGTATTTT.

The sample holds many counts of this clonotype. The V gene is TRBV5-1, the J gene TRBJ2-5; TRBD2 might be the D (6 bases). This CDR3 region has 15 residues. Germline CDR1 and CDR2: SGHRS and YFSETQ. V was trimmed by 4 bases and J by 4 bases, leaving 17 bases between them. This CDR3 is CASSLSQGGRETQYF. Written as DNA, the CDR3 is TGCGCCAGCAGCCTATCTCAGGGAGGTCGAGAGACCCAGTACTTC.

This clonotype has more than one count but fewer than ten. This chain joins TRBV7-2 and TRBJ2-2; maybe TRBD2 (5 bases). V lost 2 bases to trimming and J lost 7 bases, with 14 bases between them. The germline V gene encodes CDR1 SGHTA and CDR2 FQGNSA. The CDR3 is 15 residues long. The CDR3 loop is CASSLTVRRGGELFF. CDR3 DNA: TGTGCCAGCAGCTTAACGGTCCGACGGGGCGGGGAGCTGTTTTTT.

The rearrangement joins TRBV12-3 or TRBV12-4 to TRBJ2-5; the D gene is possibly TRBD2 (6 bases). The CDR3 length is 13 residues. Trimming left V 3 bases short and J 5 bases short, with 10 bases between. The CDR3 DNA sequence: TGTGCCAGCAGTTTGCGGGGACGGGAGACCCAGTACTTC. Amino acids: CASSLRGRETQYF.

V gene TRBV7-9 combines with J gene TRBJ2-7, with D perhaps given as TRBD1 or TRBD2 (5 bases each). Germline V gene lookup returns CDR1 SEHNR and CDR2 FQNEAQ (reference sequence). The CDR3 contains 14 residues. V lost 5 bases and J lost 0, with 11 bases in between. In DNA, the CDR3 is TGTGCCAGCAGCAACCGGGACGGCTCCTACGAGCAGTACTTC. Translating it yields CASSNRDGSYEQYF.

This clonotype was observed many times. V and J are TRBV5-1 and TRBJ2-3, with 9 bases identical to TRBD2. J lost 5 bases, V lost 3 bases, and 10 bases had no gene match. This CDR3 has 16 amino acids. Germline CDR1 is SGHRS and CDR2 is YFSETQ. CDR3 DNA sequence: TGCGCCAGCAGCTATGAAGGCGGGAGGGCCGGAGATACGCAGTATTTT. This codes for CASSYEGGRAGDTQYF.

This chain connects TRBV15 to TRBJ2-1; TRBD2 aligns across 7 bases. CDR3 size: 15 residues. The V and J ends lost 0 bases and 3 bases, in that order; junction bases with no gene match: 2. In germline, CDR1 is LNHNV, CDR2 YYDKDF (reference sequence). As DNA, the CDR3 is TGTGCCACCAGCAGAGATCGGACTAGCTACAATGAGCAGTTCTTC. Its protein is CATSRDRTSYNEQFF.

By share of the sample, this clonotype is medium-sized. This chain joins TRBV19 and TRBJ2-1; a possible D gene is TRBD2 (6 bases). Per germline, CDR1 LNHDA and CDR2 SQIVND (reference sequence). The CDR3 is 13 residues long. V dropped 5 bases and J dropped 6 bases, with 11 bases sitting between them. CDR3 loop: CASSLAPGNEQFF. In DNA, the CDR3 is TGTGCCAGTAGTCTAGCGCCAGGCAATGAGCAGTTCTTC. Supplemented by reference TRBV19 and TRBJ2-1, the full variable domain reads DGGITQSPKYLFRKEGQNVTLSCEQNLNHDAMYWYRQDPGQGLRLIYYSQIVNDFQKGDIAEGYSVSREKKESFPLTVTSAQKNPTAFYLCASSLAPGNEQFFGPGTRLTVL.

The chain joins TRBV25-1 to TRBJ2-5, with 7 bases identical to TRBD1. The CDR3 totals 17 residues. Trimming took 0 bases from V and 2 from J; bases not matched to a gene: 9. Germline V gives CDR1 MGHDK, CDR2 SYGVNS. CDR3 sequence reads: CASSEYRTGVIQETQYF. The CDR3 DNA reads TGTGCCAGCAGTGAATATAGGACAGGAGTCATTCAAGAGACCCAGTACTTC.

The chain carries TRBV24-1 and TRBJ2-5; no definite D call. Germline V lookup: CDR1 KGHDR, CDR2 SFDVKD. There are 16 residues in the CDR3. Trimming left V 3 bases short and J 2 bases short, with 15 bases between. The CDR3 is CATSDPSRPGQETQYF. CDR3 sequence (DNA): TGTGCCACCAGTGATCCCTCCCGACCTGGGCAAGAGACCCAGTACTTC.

This chain uses TRBV18 with TRBJ1-1, with unresolved D. The germline V and J ends were trimmed by 6 bases and 2 bases, with 13 bases remaining between them. CDR3 length equals 14 residues. CDR1 and CDR2 (germline): KGHSH, LQKENI. The CDR3 bases are TGTGCCAGCTCCCCATCGACACTCAACACTGAAGCTTTCTTT. This codes for CASSPSTLNTEAFF.

This clonotype was seen only a few times. The rearrangement uses TRBV12-3 or TRBV12-4 and TRBJ2-1; D unresolved. Trimming shortened V by 5 bases and J by 3 bases, and 11 bases separated the two germline ends. This CDR3 spans 14 amino acids. This CDR3 reads CASSQRVGYNEQFF. CDR3 DNA: TGTGCCAGCAGTCAAAGAGTAGGCTACAATGAGCAGTTCTTC.

This clonotype was detected a few times. The rearrangement links TRBV12-3 or TRBV12-4 to TRBJ2-1, with 12 bases aligning to TRBD2. V lost 5 bases, J lost 5 bases, and 4 bases stayed unmatched. This CDR3 has 15 residues. CDR3 amino acids: CASSPLAGGNNEQFF. The CDR3 bases are TGTGCCAGCAGTCCGCTAGCGGGAGGGAACAATGAGCAGTTCTTC.